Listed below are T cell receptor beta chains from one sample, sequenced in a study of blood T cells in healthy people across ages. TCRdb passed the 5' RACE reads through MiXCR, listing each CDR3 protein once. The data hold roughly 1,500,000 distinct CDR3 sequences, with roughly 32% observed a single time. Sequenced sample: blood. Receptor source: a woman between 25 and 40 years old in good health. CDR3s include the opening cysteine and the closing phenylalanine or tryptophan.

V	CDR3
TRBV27	CASSAIPGGQPQHF
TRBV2	CARQLTGGYEQYF
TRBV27	CASSRLAGVGVEQYF
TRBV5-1	CATPGGTVNTEAFF
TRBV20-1	CSARLTAKYGYTF
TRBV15	CATSREAPGLDYGYTF
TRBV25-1	CASSEFRGNGYTF
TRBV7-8	CASSPRGPFEQYF
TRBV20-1	CSAKTEWDEQYF
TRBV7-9	CASSLDRVAGYTF
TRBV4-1	CASSQPRPGDTQYF
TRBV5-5	CASSWRTGTYEQYF
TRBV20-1	CSARLDLNTQYF
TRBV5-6	CASSLQGFNNEQFF
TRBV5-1	CASSLGLAGETEETQYF
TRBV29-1	CSVTKGARETQYF
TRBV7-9	CASSKRQTTGFREESGGYTF
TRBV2	CASSESLPETQYF
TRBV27	CAGSLREGPGLAANEQFF
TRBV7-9	CAGTPVTPYTGANVLTF
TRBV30	CAWSVREEQYF
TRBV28	CASSPTLNYEQYF
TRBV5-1	CASSLSQGSETQYF
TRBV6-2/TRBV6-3	CASSYPWTSGGNNEQFF
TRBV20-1	CSVSTGTVYEQYF
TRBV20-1	CSAAQGLAGETQYF
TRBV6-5	CASRYRQTVTEAFF
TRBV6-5	CASSSGTGYNSPLHF
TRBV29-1	CSVEPGTTNTGELFF
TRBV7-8	CASSLLAGGPLNEQFF
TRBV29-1	CSVEVGAVSEQYF
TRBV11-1	CASMEAGPPYEQYF
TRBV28	CASSTRLAGGLEQYF
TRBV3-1	CASSQGGRGSSRETQYF
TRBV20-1	CSAREGLDEQYF
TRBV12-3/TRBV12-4	CASSLGLHLRVWAQYF
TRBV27	CASRYSIGNAVDTQYF
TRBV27	CASSLLYPLEQYF
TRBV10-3	CAIGASGGAGETRYF
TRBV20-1	CSATEYSNQPQHF